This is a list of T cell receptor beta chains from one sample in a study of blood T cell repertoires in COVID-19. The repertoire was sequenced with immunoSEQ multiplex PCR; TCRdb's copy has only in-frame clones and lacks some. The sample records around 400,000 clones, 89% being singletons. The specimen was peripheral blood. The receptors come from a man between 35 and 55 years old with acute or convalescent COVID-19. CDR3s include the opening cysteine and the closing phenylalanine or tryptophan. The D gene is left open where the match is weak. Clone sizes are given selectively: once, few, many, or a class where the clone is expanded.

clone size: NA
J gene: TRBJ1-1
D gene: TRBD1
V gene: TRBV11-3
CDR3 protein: CASSSDRGSTEAFF
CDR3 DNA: TGTGCCAGCAGCTCTGACAGGGGGTCGACTGAAGCTTTCTTT

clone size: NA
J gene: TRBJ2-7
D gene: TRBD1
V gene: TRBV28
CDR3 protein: CASSPGGQGVYEQYF
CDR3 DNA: TGTGCCAGCAGTCCAGGGGGACAGGGGGTCTACGAGCAGTACTTC

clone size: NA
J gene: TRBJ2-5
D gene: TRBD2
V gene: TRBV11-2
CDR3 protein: CASSLLGLADQETQYF
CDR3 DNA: TGTGCCAGCAGCTTGCTGGGACTAGCGGACCAAGAGACCCAGTACTTC

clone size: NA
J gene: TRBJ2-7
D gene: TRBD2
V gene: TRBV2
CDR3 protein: CASRFPSGGSYEQYF
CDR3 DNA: TGTGCCAGCAGATTCCCTAGCGGGGGTTCCTACGAGCAGTACTTC

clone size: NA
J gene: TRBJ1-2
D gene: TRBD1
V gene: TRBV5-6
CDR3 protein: CASSPRQGPGYTF
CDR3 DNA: TGTGCCAGCAGCCCCAGACAGGGTCCTGGCTACACCTTC

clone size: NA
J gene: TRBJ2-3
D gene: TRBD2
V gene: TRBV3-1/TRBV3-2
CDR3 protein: CASSRLLAVTDTQYF
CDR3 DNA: TGTGCCAGCAGCCGACTTCTAGCGGTCACAGATACGCAGTATTTT

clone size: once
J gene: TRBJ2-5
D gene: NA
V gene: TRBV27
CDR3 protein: CASSFGVAETQYF
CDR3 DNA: TGTGCCAGCAGTTTCGGAGTGGCGGAGACCCAGTACTTC

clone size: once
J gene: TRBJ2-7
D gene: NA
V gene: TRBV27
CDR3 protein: CERSRCGAPSYEQYF
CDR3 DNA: TGTGAACGTAGTAGGTGCGGGGCCCCATCCTACGAGCAGTACTTC

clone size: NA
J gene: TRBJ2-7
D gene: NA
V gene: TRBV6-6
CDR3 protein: CASSQLLSYEQYF
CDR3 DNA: TGTGCCAGCAGCCAACTACTCTCCTACGAGCAGTACTTC

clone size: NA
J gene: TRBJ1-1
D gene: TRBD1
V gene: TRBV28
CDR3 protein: CASYNEPGQGFFEAFF
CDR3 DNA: TGTGCCAGCTATAATGAACCGGGACAGGGGTTTTTCGAAGCTTTCTTT

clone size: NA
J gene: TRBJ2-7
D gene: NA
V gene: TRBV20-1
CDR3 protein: CSASFRASSYEQYF
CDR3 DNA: TGCAGTGCTAGTTTCAGGGCGAGCTCCTACGAGCAGTACTTC

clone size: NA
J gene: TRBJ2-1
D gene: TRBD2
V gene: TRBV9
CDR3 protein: CASSDEGVLAGGREQFF
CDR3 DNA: TGTGCCAGCAGTGATGAAGGAGTACTAGCGGGGGGGCGTGAGCAGTTCTTC

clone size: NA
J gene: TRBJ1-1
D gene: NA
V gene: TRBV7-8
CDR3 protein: CASSLGVRGNTEAFF
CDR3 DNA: TGTGCCAGCAGCTTAGGAGTTCGGGGGAACACTGAAGCTTTCTTT

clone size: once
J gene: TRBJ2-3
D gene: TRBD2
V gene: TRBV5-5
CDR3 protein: CASSLAAGGRTDTQYF
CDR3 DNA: TGTGCCAGCAGCTTGGCTGCGGGGGGGCGCACAGATACGCAGTATTTT

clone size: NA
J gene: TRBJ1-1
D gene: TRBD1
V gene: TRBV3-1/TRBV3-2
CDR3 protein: CASSQEGTGRAFF
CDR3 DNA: TGTGCCAGCAGCCAAGAAGGGACAGGGAGAGCTTTCTTT

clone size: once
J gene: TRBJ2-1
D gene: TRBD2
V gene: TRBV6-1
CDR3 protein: CASSEALAGGKNEQFF
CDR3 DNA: TGTGCCAGCAGTGAGGCACTAGCGGGAGGTAAAAATGAGCAGTTCTTC

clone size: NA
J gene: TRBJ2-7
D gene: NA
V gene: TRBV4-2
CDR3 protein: CASSLDTGTYEQYF
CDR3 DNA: TGTGCCAGCAGCCTGGACACCGGCACCTACGAGCAGTACTTC

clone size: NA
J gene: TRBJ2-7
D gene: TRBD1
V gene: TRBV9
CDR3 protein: CASSVGTGNYEQYF
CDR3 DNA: TGTGCCAGCAGCGTAGGGACAGGTAACTACGAGCAGTACTTC